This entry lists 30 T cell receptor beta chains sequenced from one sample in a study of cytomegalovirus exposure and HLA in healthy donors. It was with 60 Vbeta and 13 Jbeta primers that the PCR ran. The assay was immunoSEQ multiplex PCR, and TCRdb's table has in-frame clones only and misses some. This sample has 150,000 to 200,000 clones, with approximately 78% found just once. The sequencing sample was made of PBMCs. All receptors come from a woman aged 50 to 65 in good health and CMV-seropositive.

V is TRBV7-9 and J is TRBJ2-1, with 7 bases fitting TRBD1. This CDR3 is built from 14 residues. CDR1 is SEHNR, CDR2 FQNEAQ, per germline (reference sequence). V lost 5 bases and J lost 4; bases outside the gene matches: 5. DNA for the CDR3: TGTGCCAGCAGCCCTAGACAGGGTTACAATGAGCAGTTCTTC. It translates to CASSPRQGYNEQFF.

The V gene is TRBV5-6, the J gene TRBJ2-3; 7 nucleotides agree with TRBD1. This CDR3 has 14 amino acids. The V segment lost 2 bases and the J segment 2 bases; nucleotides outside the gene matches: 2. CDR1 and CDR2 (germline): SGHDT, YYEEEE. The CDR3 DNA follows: TGTGCCAGCAGCTTCGGACAGGCCACAGATACGCAGTATTTT. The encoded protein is CASSFGQATDTQYF.

The CDR3 sequence is CARSPKPGTAHYNSPLHF. The CDR3 DNA follows: TGTGCCAGAAGCCCGAAACCCGGGACAGCCCACTATAATTCACCCCTCCACTTT. This chain joins TRBV5-3 and TRBJ1-6, with 7 bases lining up with TRBD1. TRBV5-3 is an ORF for which the function is uncertain. This CDR3 has 18 residues. V was pared by 4 bases and J by 3 bases, with 13 bases of the junction left unmatched.

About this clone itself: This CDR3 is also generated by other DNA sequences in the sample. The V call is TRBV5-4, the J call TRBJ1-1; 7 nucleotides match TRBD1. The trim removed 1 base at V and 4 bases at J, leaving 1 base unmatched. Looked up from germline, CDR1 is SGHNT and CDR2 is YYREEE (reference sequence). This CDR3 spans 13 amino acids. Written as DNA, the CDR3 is TGTGCCAGCAGCTTGCAGGGGGGCACTGAAGCTTTCTTT. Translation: CASSLQGGTEAFF.

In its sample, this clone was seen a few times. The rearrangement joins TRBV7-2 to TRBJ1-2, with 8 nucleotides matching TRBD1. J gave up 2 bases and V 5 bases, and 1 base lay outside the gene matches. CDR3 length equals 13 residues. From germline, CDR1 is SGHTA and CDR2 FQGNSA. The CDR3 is CASSRTGNYGYTF. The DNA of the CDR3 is TGTGCCAGCAGCCGGACAGGGAACTATGGCTACACCTTC.

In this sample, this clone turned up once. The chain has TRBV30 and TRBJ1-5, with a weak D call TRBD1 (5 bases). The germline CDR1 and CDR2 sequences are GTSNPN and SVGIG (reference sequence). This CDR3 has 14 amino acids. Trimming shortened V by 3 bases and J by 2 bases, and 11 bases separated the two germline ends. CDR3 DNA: TGTGCCTGGAGCCGTACAGGAGGCAATCAGCCCCAGCATTTT. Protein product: CAWSRTGGNQPQHF. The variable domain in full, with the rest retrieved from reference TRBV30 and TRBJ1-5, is SQTIHQWPATLVQPVGSPLSLECTVEGTSNPNLYWYRQAAGRGLQLLFYSVGIGQISSEVPQNLSASRPQDRQFILSSKKLLLSDSGFYLCAWSRTGGNQPQHFGDGTRLSIL.

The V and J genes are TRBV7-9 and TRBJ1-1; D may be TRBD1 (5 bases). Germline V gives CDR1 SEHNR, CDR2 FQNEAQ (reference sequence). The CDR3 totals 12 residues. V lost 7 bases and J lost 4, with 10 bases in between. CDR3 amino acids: CASTLGGTEAFF. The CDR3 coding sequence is TGTGCCAGCACCCTGGGGGGCACTGAAGCTTTCTTT.

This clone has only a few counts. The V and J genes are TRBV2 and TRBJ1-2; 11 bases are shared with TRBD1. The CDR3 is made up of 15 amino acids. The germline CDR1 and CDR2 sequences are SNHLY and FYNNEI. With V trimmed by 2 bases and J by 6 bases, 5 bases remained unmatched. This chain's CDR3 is CASSEWDRGEDGYTF. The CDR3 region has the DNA TGTGCCAGCAGTGAATGGGACAGGGGGGAAGATGGCTACACCTTC.

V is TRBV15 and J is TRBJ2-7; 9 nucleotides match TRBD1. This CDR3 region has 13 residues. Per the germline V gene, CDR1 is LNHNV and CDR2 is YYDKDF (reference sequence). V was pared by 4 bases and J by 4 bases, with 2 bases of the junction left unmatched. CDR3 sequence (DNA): TGTGCCACCAGCATAGGACAGGGGTACGAGCAGTACTTC. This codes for CATSIGQGYEQYF.

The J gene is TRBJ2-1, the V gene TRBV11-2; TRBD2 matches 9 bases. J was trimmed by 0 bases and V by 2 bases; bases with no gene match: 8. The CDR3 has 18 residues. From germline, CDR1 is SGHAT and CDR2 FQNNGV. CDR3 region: CASSLFVSGGSSYNEQFF. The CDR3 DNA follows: TGTGCCAGCAGCTTATTCGTTAGCGGGGGCAGCTCCTACAATGAGCAGTTCTTC.

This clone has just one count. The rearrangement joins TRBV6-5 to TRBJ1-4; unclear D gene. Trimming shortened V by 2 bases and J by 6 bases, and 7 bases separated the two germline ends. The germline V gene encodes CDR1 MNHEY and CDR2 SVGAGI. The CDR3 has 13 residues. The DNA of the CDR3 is TGTGCCAGCAGTTACACGACTTATGAAAAACTGTTTTTT. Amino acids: CASSYTTYEKLFF.

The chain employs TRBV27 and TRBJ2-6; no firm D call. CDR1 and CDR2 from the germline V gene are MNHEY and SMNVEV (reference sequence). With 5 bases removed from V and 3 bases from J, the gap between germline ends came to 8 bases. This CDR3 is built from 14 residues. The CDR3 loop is CASSQINGANVLTF. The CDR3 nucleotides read TGTGCCAGCAGTCAGATAAATGGGGCCAACGTCCTGACTTTC.

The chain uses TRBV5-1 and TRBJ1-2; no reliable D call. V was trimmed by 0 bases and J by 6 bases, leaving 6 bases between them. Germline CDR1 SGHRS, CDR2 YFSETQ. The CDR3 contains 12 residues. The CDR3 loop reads CASSLGVDGYTF. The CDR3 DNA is TGCGCCAGCAGCTTGGGAGTGGATGGCTACACCTTC.

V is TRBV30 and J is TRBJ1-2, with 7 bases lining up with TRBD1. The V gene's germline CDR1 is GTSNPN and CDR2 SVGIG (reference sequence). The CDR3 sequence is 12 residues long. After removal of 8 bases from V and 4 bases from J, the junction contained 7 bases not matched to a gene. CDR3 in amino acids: CAPRQGGYGYTF. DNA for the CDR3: TGTGCCCCGCGGCAGGGGGGCTATGGCTACACCTTC.

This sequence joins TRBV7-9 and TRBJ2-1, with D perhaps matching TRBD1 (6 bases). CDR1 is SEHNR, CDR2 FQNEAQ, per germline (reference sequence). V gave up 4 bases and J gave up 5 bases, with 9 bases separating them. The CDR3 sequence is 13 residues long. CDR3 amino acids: CASSYGQNNEQFF. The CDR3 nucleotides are TGTGCCAGCAGCTACGGACAGAACAATGAGCAGTTCTTC.

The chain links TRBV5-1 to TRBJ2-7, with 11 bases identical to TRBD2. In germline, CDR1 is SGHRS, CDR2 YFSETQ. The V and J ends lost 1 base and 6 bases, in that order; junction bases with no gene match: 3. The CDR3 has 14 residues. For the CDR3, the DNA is TGCGCCAGCAGCTTGCTAGCGGGGGGCCCCGAGCAGTACTTC. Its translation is CASSLLAGGPEQYF.

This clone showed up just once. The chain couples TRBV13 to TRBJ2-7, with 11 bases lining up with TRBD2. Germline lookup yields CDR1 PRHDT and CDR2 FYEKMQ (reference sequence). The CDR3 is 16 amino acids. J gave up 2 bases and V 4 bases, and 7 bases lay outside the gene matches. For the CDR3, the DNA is TGTGCCAGCAGCTCCTCCGGGACTAGCGGCCCCTACGAGCAGTACTTC. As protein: CASSSSGTSGPYEQYF.

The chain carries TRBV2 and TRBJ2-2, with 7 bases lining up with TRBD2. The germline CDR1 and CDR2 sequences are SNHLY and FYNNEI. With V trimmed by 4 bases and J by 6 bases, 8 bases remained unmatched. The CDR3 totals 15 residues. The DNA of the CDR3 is TGTGCCAGCAGTGGACTAGCATCGGGGCCCGGGGAGCTGTTTTTT. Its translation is CASSGLASGPGELFF.

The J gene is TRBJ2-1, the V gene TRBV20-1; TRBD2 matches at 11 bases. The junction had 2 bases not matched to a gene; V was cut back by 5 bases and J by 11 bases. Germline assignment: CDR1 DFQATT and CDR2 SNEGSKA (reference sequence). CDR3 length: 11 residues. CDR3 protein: CSARTSGQQFF. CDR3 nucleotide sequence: TGCAGTGCTCGGACTAGCGGGCAGCAGTTCTTC.

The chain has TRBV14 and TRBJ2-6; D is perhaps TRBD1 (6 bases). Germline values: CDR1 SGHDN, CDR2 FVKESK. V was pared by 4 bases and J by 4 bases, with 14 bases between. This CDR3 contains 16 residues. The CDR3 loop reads CASSLRGGSGANVLTF. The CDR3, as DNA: TGTGCCAGCAGCCTCCGAGGGGGATCCGGGGCCAACGTCCTGACTTTC. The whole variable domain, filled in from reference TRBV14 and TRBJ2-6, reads EAGVTQFPSHSVIEKGQTVTLRCDPISGHDNLYWYRRVMGKEIKFLLHFVKESKQDESGMPNNRFLAERTGGTYSTLKVQPAELEDSGVYFCASSLRGGSGANVLTFGAGSRLTVL.

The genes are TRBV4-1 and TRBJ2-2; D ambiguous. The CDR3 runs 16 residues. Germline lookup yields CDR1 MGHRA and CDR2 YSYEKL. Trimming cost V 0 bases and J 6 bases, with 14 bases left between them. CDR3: CASSQEGRSSAGELFF. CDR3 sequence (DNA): TGCGCCAGCAGCCAAGAGGGCAGGTCCTCCGCCGGGGAGCTGTTTTTT.

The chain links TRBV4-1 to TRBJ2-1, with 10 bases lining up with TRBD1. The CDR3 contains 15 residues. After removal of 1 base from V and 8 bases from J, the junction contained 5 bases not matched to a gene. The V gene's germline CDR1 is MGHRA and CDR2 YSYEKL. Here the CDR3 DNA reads TGCGCCAGCAGCCAAGCGGGACAGGGGTCACATGAGCAGTTCTTC. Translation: CASSQAGQGSHEQFF.

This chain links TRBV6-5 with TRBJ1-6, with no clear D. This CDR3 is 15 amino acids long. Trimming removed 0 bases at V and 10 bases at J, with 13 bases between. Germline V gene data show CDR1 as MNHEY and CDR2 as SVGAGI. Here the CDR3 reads CASSYSQSRESPLHF. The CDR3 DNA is TGTGCCAGCAGTTACTCCCAGAGTCGGGAGTCACCCCTCCACTTT.

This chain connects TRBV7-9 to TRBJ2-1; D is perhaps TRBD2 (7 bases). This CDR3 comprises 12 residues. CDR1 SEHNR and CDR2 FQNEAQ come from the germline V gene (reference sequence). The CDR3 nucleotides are TGTGTCCTAGGAGGGGGGGCCTATGAGCAGTTCTTC. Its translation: CVLGGGAYEQFF.

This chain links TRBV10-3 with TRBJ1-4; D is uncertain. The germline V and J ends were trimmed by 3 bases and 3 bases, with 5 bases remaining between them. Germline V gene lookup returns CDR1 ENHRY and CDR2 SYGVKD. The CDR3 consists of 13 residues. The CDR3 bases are TGTGCCATCAGTGAAGCCCCTAATGAAAAACTGTTTTTT. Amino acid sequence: CAISEAPNEKLFF.

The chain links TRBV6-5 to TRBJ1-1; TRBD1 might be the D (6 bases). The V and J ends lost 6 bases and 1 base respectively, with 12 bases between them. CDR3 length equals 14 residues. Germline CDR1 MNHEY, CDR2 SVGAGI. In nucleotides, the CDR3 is TGTGCCAGCAGGGACGGACAGACGAACACTGAAGCTTTCTTT. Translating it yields CASRDGQTNTEAFF.

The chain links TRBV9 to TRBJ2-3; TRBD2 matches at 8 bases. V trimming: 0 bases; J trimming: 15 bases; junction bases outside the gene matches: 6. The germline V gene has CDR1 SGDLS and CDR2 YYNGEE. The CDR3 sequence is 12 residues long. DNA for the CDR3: TGTGCCAGCAGCGTAGGAGGGACTAGGCTCTATTTT. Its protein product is CASSVGGTRLYF.

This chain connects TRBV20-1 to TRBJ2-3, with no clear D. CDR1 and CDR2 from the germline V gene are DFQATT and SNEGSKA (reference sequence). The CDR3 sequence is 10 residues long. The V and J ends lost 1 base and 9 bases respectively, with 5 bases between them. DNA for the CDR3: TGCAGTGCTAGAGTGACAACGCAGTATTTT. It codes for CSARVTTQYF.

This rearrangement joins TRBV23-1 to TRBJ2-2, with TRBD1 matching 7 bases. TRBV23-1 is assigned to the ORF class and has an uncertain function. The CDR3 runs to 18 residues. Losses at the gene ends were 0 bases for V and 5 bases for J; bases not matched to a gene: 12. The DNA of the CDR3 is TGCGCCAGCAGTCAATCCTCCTCCGCGAGGGGGCAGACCGGGGAGCTGTTTTTT. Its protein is CASSQSSSARGQTGELFF.

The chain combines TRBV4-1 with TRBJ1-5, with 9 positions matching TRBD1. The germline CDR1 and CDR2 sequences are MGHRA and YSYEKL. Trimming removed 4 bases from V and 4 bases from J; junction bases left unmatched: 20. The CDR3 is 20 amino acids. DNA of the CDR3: TGCGCCAGCAGCCTAAGTTATCCTGTTCTCTCGGACAGGGGTAATCAGCCCCAGCATTTT. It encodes CASSLSYPVLSDRGNQPQHF.